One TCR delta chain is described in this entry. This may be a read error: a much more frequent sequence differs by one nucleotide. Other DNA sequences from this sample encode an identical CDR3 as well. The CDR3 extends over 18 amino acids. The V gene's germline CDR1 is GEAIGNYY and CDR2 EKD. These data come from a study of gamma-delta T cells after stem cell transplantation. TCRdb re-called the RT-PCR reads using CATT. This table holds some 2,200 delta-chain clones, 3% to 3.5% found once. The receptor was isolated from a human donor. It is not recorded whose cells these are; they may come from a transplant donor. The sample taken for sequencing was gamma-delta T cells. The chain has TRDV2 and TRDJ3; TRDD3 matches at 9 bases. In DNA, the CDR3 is TGCGCCTGTGACACCGGGGATACGCGCTCCTGGGACACCCGACAGATGTTTTTC. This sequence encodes CACDTGDTRSWDTRQMFF.